The 14 T cell receptor beta chains in this list originate from one sample, sequenced in a study of identifying expanded T cells in peripheral blood. The protocol was immunoSEQ multiplex PCR, while the TCRdb copy is restricted to in-frame clones and leaves out a portion. The sample contains 75,000 to 95,000 clones, approximately 90% of which appear only once. Sequencing was carried out using blood. The receptors originated from a person aged 18 to 75 in good health.

This clone was recorded a few times. The rearrangement uses TRBV10-1 and TRBJ1-4, with D possibly matching TRBD1 (6 bases). The CDR3 is 14 amino acids. Looked up from germline, CDR1 is WNHNN and CDR2 is SYGVQD (reference sequence). Trimming cost V 0 bases and J 8 bases, with 10 bases left between them. The CDR3 DNA is TGCGCCAGCAGTGAGTCTAACAGGGAAGAAAAACTGTTTTTT. It is translated as CASSESNREEKLFF.

This chain uses TRBV6-5 with TRBJ1-5; D not resolved. Germline V gives CDR1 MNHEY, CDR2 SVGAGI. Trimming took off 5 bases at V and 2 bases at J, with 10 bases between the two ends. The CDR3 is 14 amino acids. CDR3 DNA sequence: TGTGCCAGCAGTCCCTCAATGGGCAATCAGCCCCAGCATTTT. Its protein product is CASSPSMGNQPQHF.

This rearrangement joins TRBV5-1 to TRBJ2-3; 12 bases agree with TRBD2. Germline values: CDR1 SGHRS, CDR2 YFSETQ. The junction had 6 bases not matched to a gene; V was cut back by 4 bases and J by 0 bases. The CDR3 is made up of 17 amino acids. The CDR3 bases are TGCGCCAGCAGCGCCGGGACTAGCGGGTCTAGCACAGATACGCAGTATTTT. This sequence encodes CASSAGTSGSSTDTQYF. The full variable domain, rest sourced from reference TRBV5-1 and TRBJ2-3, is KAGVTQTPRYLIKTRGQQVTLSCSPISGHRSVSWYQQTPGQGLQFLFEYFSETQRNKGNFPGRFSGRQFSNSRSEMNVSTLELGDSALYLCASSAGTSGSSTDTQYFGPGTRLTVL.

A single count supports this clone. The rearrangement links TRBV5-1 to TRBJ1-1; 7 bases line up with TRBD1. Per germline, CDR1 SGHRS and CDR2 YFSETQ. This CDR3 has 14 amino acids. V shed 4 bases, J shed 7 bases, and the junction held 10 bases outside the gene matches. The CDR3 nucleotides read TGCGCCAGCAGCACCGGGACAGCCGATCTTGAAGCTTTCTTT. Protein product: CASSTGTADLEAFF.

This clone was recorded once. V usage is TRBV5-5 and J usage is TRBJ1-5; D remains unclear. There are 15 residues in the CDR3. Deletions cut 0 bases from V and 6 bases from J, with 13 bases between. Germline assignment: CDR1 SGHKS and CDR2 YYEKEE (reference sequence). The DNA for the CDR3 is TGTGCCAGCAGCTTGGGCACAAGCATTGGTCAGCCCCAGCATTTT. Amino acid sequence: CASSLGTSIGQPQHF.

The CDR3 region is CASSTGQTITEAFF. The CDR3 region has the DNA TGCGCCAGCAGCACCGGACAGACTATCACTGAAGCTTTCTTT. The V gene is TRBV5-1, the J gene TRBJ1-1, with TRBD1 as a possible D gene (6 bases). The germline V gene has CDR1 SGHRS and CDR2 YFSETQ. V lost 4 bases and J 4 bases, leaving 14 bases between the germline ends. The CDR3 runs 14 residues.

The chain is built from TRBV14 and TRBJ2-3; TRBD2 aligns across 14 bases. CDR1 and CDR2 (germline): SGHDN, FVKESK. V shed 1 base and J 0 bases; nucleotides not matched to a gene: 3. This CDR3 comprises 18 residues. The CDR3 spells CASSQGTSGRLSTDTQYF. In DNA form, the CDR3 reads TGTGCCAGCAGCCAAGGGACTAGCGGGAGGCTCAGCACAGATACGCAGTATTTT.

The chain recombines TRBV11-2 with TRBJ2-3; D might be TRBD1 or TRBD2, each matching 5 bases. V dropped 5 bases and J dropped 9 bases, with 15 bases sitting between them. The V gene's germline CDR1 is SGHAT and CDR2 FQNNGV. The CDR3 is made up of 13 amino acids. This CDR3 reads CASSRVLGATQYF. CDR3 in DNA: TGTGCCAGCAGCCGCGTACTAGGGGCAACGCAGTATTTT.

This rearrangement joins TRBV5-1 to TRBJ2-3; TRBD2 is a possible D gene (7 bases). The CDR3 totals 14 residues. V was pared by 5 bases and J by 4 bases, with 14 bases between. Per the germline V gene, CDR1 is SGHRS and CDR2 is YFSETQ. The CDR3 loop reads CASSIGGGADTQYF. In DNA form, the CDR3 reads TGCGCCAGCAGTATAGGGGGGGGCGCAGATACGCAGTATTTT.

This chain joins TRBV11-3 and TRBJ2-1; D may be TRBD2 (6 bases). From germline, CDR1 is SGHNT and CDR2 YENEEA. Trimming took off 2 bases at V and 6 bases at J, with 8 bases between the two ends. This CDR3 comprises 13 residues. The CDR3 region is CASSLRGLNEQFF. Written as DNA, the CDR3 is TGTGCCAGCAGCTTAAGGGGACTCAATGAGCAGTTCTTC.

V gene TRBV6-5 combines with J gene TRBJ1-1, with TRBD1 matching 7 bases. With 2 bases clipped from V and 12 bases from J, the junction kept 12 bases outside the gene matches. The CDR3 is 14 residues long. Looked up from germline, CDR1 is MNHEY and CDR2 is SVGAGI. The CDR3, as DNA: TGTGCCAGCAGTTACGGACAGGAGGATCCCGTTCCTTTCTTT. Its translation is CASSYGQEDPVPFF.

V is TRBV5-1 and J is TRBJ1-2; D is unresolved. Germline loops: CDR1 SGHRS, CDR2 YFSETQ. CDR3 size: 14 residues. V lost 4 bases and J 0 bases, leaving 10 bases between the germline ends. The CDR3 here is CASSAEGSNYGYTF. CDR3 in DNA: TGCGCCAGCAGCGCGGAGGGTTCTAACTATGGCTACACCTTC.

The chain employs TRBV30 and TRBJ1-2, with D perhaps matching TRBD1 (5 bases). The V end lost 1 base, the J end lost 6 bases, and 18 bases lay between the germline ends. This CDR3 is 15 amino acids long. Germline V CDR1 and CDR2: GTSNPN, SVGIG (reference sequence). CDR3 DNA: TGTGCCTGGAGTGAGGGGCGCGCGGGGGATGATGGCTACACCTTC. Its translation is CAWSEGRAGDDGYTF.

This sequence joins TRBV5-1 and TRBJ1-1; 10 bases agree with TRBD1. V was clipped by 9 bases and J by 1 base; unmatched bases: 3. Germline values: CDR1 SGHRS, CDR2 YFSETQ. The CDR3 length is 13 residues. The CDR3 coding sequence is TGCGCCACGAGGGACAGGGGGAACACTGAAGCTTTCTTT. Translating gives CATRDRGNTEAFF.